A single sample gave rise to the 10 T cell receptor beta chains below, sequenced in a study of cytomegalovirus exposure and HLA in healthy donors. Repertoires were generated with immunoSEQ multiplex PCR, while TCRdb's copy carries only in-frame clones and drops some. The sample includes a few hundred thousand clones, roughly 85% of them seen just once. Sequencing used PBMCs. The origin of the receptors is a woman between 18 and 29 years old in good health and CMV-seronegative.

The J gene is TRBJ1-1, the V gene TRBV4-2, with 7 bases aligning to TRBD1. After removal of 1 base from V and 4 bases from J, the junction contained 6 bases not matched to a gene. The CDR3 extends over 15 amino acids. Germline loops: CDR1 LGHNA, CDR2 YNFKEQ. CDR3 DNA: TGTGCCAGCAGCCAAGGTCGTCAGGGGGGCACTGAAGCTTTCTTT. This gives the protein CASSQGRQGGTEAFF.

The CDR3 bases are TGTGCCAACCGGGACAGGGGTCAGTACGAGCAGTACTTC. It encodes CANRDRGQYEQYF. The rearrangement links TRBV6-9 to TRBJ2-7; 10 nucleotides align to TRBD1. Losses at the gene ends were 10 bases for V and 4 bases for J; bases not matched to a gene: 7. The CDR3 is 13 residues long. Germline-derived CDR1 and CDR2 are MNHGY and SVAAGI.

The rearrangement uses TRBV6-5 and TRBJ2-3, with TRBD2 matching 7 bases. Germline loops: CDR1 MNHEY, CDR2 SVGAGI. CDR3 length equals 13 residues. V was pared by 8 bases and J by 7 bases, with 9 bases of the junction left unmatched. CDR3 in amino acids: CASPKRGGHTQYF. The CDR3 DNA reads as TGTGCCAGCCCGAAGCGGGGTGGGCATACGCAGTATTTT.

V and J are TRBV7-2 and TRBJ1-3; maybe TRBD1 (6 bases). The CDR3 spans 15 residues. V dropped 2 bases and J dropped 8 bases, with 16 bases sitting between them. Germline loops: CDR1 SGHTA, CDR2 FQGNSA. For the CDR3, the DNA is TGTGCCAGCAGCTTAAACAGCCCAGCAGGGGACACCATATATTTT. Encoded protein: CASSLNSPAGDTIYF.

The chain carries TRBV28 and TRBJ1-5; TRBD1 matches 10 bases. Germline V gene lookup returns CDR1 MDHEN and CDR2 SYDVKM. The CDR3 consists of 16 residues. V shed 5 bases and J 3 bases; nucleotides not matched to a gene: 7. CDR3 loop: CASSTGTGDLNQPQHF. In DNA form, the CDR3 reads TGTGCCAGCAGTACGGGGACAGGGGACCTCAATCAGCCCCAGCATTTT.

This clone turned up a few times. This rearrangement joins TRBV2 to TRBJ1-2; D ambiguous. CDR3 length: 13 amino acids. Trimming took off 4 bases at V and 5 bases at J, with 11 bases between the two ends. Germline CDR1 and CDR2: SNHLY and FYNNEI. The CDR3: CASSVWGAYGYTF. The CDR3 nucleotides read TGTGCCAGCAGTGTTTGGGGAGCGTATGGCTACACCTTC. Using reference TRBV2 and TRBJ1-2 for the parts outside the CDR3, the full variable domain is EPEVTQTPSHQVTQMGQEVILRCVPISNHLYFYWYRQILGQKVEFLVSFYNNEISEKSEIFDDQFSVERPDGSNFTLKIRSTKLEDSAMYFCASSVWGAYGYTFGSGTRLTVV.

The rearrangement links TRBV7-2 to TRBJ2-7, with 13 nucleotides matching TRBD2. The J segment lost 0 bases and the V segment lost 6 bases, leaving 2 bases of the junction unmatched. The CDR3 sequence is 15 residues long. The germline CDR1 and CDR2 sequences are SGHTA and FQGNSA. Here the CDR3 reads CASRGTSGTSYEQYF. CDR3 bases: TGTGCCAGCAGAGGGACTAGCGGGACCTCCTACGAGCAGTACTTC.

There are a few counts of this clone. The V call is TRBV4-3, the J call TRBJ2-1; a possible D gene is TRBD2 (6 bases). V was cut by 0 bases and J by 8 bases, with 11 bases left in between. Germline V gene sequence: CDR1 LGHNA, CDR2 YSLEER. This CDR3 is built from 14 residues. The CDR3 nucleotides are TGCGCCAGCAGCCAAGATCGGGAGAGCGATGAGCAGTTCTTC. Translation: CASSQDRESDEQFF.

The chain links TRBV5-8 to TRBJ1-5, with D possibly being TRBD1 (5 bases). V lost 2 bases to trimming and J lost 0 bases, with 9 bases between them. Germline CDR1 is SGHTS and CDR2 is YDEGEE. The CDR3 contains 15 residues. DNA for the CDR3: TGTGCCAGCAGCTTACAGGACCATAGCAATCAGCCCCAGCATTTT. This gives the protein CASSLQDHSNQPQHF.

V usage is TRBV7-9 and J usage is TRBJ2-7, with TRBD2 as a possible D gene (6 bases). The CDR3 consists of 15 residues. Germline V CDR1 and CDR2: SEHNR, FQNEAQ (reference sequence). V was pared by 5 bases and J by 4 bases, with 18 bases between. CDR3 nucleotide sequence: TGTGCCAGCAGCCCGGAAGGCGGTGGGACTTACGAGCAGTACTTC. Translated, it gives CASSPEGGGTYEQYF.